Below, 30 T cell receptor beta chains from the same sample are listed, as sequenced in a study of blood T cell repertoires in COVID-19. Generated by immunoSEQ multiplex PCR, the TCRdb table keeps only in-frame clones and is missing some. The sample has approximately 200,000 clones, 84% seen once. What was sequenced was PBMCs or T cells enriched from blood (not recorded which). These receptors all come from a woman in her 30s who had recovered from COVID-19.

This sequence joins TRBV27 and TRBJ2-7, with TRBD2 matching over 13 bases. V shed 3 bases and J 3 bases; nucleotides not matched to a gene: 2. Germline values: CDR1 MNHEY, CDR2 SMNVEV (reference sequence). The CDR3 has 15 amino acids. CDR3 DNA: TGTGCCAGCAGTTTGGGACTAGCGGGAATCTACGAGCAGTACTTC. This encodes CASSLGLAGIYEQYF.

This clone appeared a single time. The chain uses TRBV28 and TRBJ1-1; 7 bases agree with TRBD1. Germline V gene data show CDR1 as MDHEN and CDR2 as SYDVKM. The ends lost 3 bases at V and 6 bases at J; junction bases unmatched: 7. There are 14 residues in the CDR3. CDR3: CASSLGTVGPEAFF. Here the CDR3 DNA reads TGTGCCAGCAGTTTGGGGACAGTAGGGCCTGAAGCTTTCTTT. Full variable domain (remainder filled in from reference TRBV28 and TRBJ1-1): DVKVTQSSRYLVKRTGEKVFLECVQDMDHENMFWYRQDPGLGLRLIYFSYDVKMKEKGDIPEGYSVSREKKERFSLILESASTNQTSMYLCASSLGTVGPEAFFGQGTRLTVV.

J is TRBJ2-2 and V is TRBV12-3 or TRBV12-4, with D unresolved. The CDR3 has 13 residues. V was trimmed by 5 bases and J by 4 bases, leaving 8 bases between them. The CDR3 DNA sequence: TGTGCCAGCAGTCCGCAGTCCACCGGGGAGCTGTTTTTT. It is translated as CASSPQSTGELFF.

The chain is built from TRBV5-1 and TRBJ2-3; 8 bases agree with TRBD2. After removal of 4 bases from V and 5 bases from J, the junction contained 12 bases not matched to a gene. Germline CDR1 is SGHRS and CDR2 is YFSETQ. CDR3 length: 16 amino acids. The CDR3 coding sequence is TGCGCCAGCAGCCCCCTTGGTAGCGGGGTACGAGATACGCAGTATTTT. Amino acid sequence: CASSPLGSGVRDTQYF.

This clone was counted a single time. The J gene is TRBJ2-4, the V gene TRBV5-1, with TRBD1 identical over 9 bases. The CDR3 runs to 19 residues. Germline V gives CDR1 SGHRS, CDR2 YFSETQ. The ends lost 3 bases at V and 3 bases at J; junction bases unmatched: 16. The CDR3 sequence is CASSSRTTGGVIVKNIQYF. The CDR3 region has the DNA TGCGCCAGCAGCTCCCGAACAACAGGGGGCGTTATCGTCAAAAACATTCAGTACTTC.

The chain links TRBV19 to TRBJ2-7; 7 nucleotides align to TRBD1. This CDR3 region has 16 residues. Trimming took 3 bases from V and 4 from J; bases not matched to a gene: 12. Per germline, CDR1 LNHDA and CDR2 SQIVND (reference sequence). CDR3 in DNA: TGTGCCAGTAGTATTGGACTCGGGACAGCGGCTTACGAGCAGTACTTC. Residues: CASSIGLGTAAYEQYF. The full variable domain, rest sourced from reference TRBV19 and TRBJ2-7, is DGGITQSPKYLFRKEGQNVTLSCEQNLNHDAMYWYRQDPGQGLRLIYYSQIVNDFQKGDIAEGYSVSREKKESFPLTVTSAQKNPTAFYLCASSIGLGTAAYEQYFGPGTRLTVT.

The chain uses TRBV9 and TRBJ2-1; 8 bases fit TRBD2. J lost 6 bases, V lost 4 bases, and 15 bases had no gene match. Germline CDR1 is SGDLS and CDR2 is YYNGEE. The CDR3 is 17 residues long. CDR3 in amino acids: CASSSSVGRALFNEQFF. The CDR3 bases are TGTGCCAGCAGCTCTTCAGTCGGGAGGGCCCTCTTCAATGAGCAGTTCTTC.

The CDR3 spells CASSHPLIAGAADTQYF. CDR3 sequence (DNA): TGTGCCAGCAGCCACCCTCTCATAGCGGGAGCGGCAGATACGCAGTATTTT. The chain has TRBV14 and TRBJ2-3; 9 bases align to TRBD2. Germline V lookup: CDR1 SGHDN, CDR2 FVKESK. Trimming removed 3 bases from V and 4 bases from J; junction bases left unmatched: 11. There are 17 residues in the CDR3.

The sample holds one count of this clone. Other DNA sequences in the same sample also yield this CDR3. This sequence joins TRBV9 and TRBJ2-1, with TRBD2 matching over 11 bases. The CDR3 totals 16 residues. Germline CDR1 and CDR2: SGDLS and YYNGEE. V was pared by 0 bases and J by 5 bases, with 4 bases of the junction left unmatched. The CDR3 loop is CASSVAIAGGDNEQFF. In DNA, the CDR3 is TGTGCCAGCAGCGTAGCTATAGCGGGGGGGGACAATGAGCAGTTCTTC.

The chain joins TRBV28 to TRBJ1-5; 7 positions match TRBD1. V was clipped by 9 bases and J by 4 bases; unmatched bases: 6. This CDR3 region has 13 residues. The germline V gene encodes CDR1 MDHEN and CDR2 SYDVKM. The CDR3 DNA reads TGTGCCAGTGAAATGGACAGGAATCAGCCCCAGCATTTT. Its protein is CASEMDRNQPQHF.

CDR3 sequence: CARPWGGEVAPLHF. The CDR3 DNA sequence: TGCGCCAGACCCTGGGGCGGAGAAGTGGCACCCCTCCACTTT. The chain combines TRBV23-1 with TRBJ1-6, with D maybe TRBD1 (5 bases). TRBV23-1 is recorded as an ORF, its role being uncertain. The CDR3 runs 14 residues. V was cut by 9 bases and J by 11 bases, with 20 bases left in between.

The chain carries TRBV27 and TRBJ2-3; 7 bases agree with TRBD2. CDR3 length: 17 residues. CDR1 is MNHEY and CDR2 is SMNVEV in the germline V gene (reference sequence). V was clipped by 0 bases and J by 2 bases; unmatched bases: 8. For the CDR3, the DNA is TGTGCCAGCAGTTTATCCTCGGGACTACCACCCACAGATACGCAGTATTTT. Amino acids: CASSLSSGLPPTDTQYF.

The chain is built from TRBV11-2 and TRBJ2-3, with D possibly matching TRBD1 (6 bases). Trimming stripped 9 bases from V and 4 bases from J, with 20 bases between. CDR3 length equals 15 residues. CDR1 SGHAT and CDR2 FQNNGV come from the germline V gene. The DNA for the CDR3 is TGTGCCAGTGCCCCGGCAGGGGTTATTGCAGATACGCAGTATTTT. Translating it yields CASAPAGVIADTQYF.

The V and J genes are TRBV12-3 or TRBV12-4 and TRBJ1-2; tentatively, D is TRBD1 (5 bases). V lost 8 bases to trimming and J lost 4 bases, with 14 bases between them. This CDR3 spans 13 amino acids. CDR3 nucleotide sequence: TGTGCCAGCGGGTTAAGGGGAACCTATGGCTACACCTTC. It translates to CASGLRGTYGYTF.

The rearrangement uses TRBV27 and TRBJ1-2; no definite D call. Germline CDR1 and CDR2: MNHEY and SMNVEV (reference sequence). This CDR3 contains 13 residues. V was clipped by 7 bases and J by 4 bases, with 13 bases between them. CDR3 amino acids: CASKGGQFYGYTF. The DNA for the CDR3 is TGTGCCAGCAAAGGAGGGCAGTTCTATGGCTACACCTTC.

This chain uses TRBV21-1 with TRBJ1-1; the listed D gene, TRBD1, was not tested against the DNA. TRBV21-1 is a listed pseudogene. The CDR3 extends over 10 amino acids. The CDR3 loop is CASSKFQAFF. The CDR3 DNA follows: TGTGCCAGCAGCAAATTCCAGGCTTTCTTT.

In nucleotides, the CDR3 is TGTGCCAGCAGTTTCCTACAGGGGACGTATGGCTACACCTTC. It is translated as CASSFLQGTYGYTF. The genes are TRBV27 and TRBJ1-2; 7 bases are a match to TRBD1. There are 14 residues in the CDR3. The V and J ends lost 3 bases and 5 bases, in that order; junction bases with no gene match: 6. The germline V gene has CDR1 MNHEY and CDR2 SMNVEV (reference sequence).

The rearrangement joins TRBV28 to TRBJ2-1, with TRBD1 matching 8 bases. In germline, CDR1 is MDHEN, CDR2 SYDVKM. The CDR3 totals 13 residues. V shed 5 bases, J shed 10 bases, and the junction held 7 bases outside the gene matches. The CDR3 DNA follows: TGTGCCAGCAGTCTTTCCCGACAGGGGGAGCAGTTCTTC. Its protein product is CASSLSRQGEQFF.

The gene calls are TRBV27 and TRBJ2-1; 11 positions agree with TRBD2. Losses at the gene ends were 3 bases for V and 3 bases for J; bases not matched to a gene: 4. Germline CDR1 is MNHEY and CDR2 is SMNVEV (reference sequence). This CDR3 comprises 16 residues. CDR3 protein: CASSFLTSGNYNEQFF. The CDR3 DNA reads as TGTGCCAGCAGTTTCCTGACTAGCGGGAACTACAATGAGCAGTTCTTC.

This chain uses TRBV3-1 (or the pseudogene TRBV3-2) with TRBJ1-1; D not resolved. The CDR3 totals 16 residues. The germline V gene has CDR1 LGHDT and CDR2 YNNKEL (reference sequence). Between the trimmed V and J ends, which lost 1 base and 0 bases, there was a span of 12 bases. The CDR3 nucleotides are TGTGCCAGCAGCCAAGGGCCCGGGATCCTGAACACTGAAGCTTTCTTT. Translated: CASSQGPGILNTEAFF.

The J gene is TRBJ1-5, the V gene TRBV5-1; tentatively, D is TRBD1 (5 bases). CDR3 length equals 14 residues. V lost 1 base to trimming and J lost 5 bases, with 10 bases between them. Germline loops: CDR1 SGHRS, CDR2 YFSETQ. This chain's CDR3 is CASSLRGGDQPQHF. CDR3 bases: TGCGCCAGCAGCTTGAGGGGAGGGGATCAGCCCCAGCATTTT.

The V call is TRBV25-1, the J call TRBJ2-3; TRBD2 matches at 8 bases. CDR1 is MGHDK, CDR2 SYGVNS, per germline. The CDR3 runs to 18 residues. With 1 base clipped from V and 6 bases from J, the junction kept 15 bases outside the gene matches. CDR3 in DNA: TGTGCCAGCAGTGAATTTGGGGTCACTAGCGGTGCCCCTGATACGCAGTATTTT. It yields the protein CASSEFGVTSGAPDTQYF.

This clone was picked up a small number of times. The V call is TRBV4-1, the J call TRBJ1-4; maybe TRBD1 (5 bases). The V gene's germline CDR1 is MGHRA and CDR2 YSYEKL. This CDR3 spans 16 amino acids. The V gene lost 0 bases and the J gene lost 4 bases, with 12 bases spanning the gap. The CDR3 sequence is CASSQDFPGHNEKLFF. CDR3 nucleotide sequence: TGCGCCAGCAGCCAAGATTTCCCAGGGCATAATGAAAAACTGTTTTTT.

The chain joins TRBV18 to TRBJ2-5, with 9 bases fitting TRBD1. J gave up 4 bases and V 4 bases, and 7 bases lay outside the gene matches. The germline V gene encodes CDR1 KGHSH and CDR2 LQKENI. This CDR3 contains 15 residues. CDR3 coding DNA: TGTGCCAGCTCACTTGGGACAGGGTTGGGAGAGACCCAGTACTTC. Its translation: CASSLGTGLGETQYF.

CDR3 sequence reads: CASSEVSFTNSPLHF. DNA of the CDR3: TGCGCCAGCAGCGAGGTCAGCTTTACTAATTCACCCCTCCACTTT. The V call is TRBV5-1, the J call TRBJ1-6; D is unclear. Trimming pared 4 bases from V and 6 bases from J, leaving 14 bases between. The CDR3 runs to 15 residues. From germline, CDR1 is SGHRS and CDR2 YFSETQ.

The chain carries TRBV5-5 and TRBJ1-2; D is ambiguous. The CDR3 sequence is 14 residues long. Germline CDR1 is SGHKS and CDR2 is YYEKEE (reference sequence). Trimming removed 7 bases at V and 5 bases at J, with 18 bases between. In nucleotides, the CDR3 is TGTGCCAGCTGCCCGGAAGCGTTTGTTTATGGCTACACCTTC. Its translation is CASCPEAFVYGYTF.

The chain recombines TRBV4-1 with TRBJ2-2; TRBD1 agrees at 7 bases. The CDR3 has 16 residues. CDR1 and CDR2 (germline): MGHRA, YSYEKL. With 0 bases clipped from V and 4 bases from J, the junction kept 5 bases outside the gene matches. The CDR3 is CASSQEGGGGTGELFF. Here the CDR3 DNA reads TGCGCCAGCAGCCAAGAAGGGGGCGGTGGCACCGGGGAGCTGTTTTTT.

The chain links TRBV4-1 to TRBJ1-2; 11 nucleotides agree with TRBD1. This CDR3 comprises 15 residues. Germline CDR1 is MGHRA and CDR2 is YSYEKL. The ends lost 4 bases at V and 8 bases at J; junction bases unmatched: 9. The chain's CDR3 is CASSLLGQGEKGYTF. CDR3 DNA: TGCGCCAGCAGCCTACTGGGACAGGGGGAAAAAGGCTACACCTTC.

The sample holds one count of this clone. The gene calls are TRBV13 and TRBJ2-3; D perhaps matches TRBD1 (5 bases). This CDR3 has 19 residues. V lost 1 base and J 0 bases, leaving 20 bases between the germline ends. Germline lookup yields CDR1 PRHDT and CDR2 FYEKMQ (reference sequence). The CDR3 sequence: CASSLVGEGGRASTDTQYF. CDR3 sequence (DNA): TGTGCCAGCAGCTTAGTAGGGGAAGGTGGGCGAGCTAGCACAGATACGCAGTATTTT.

The chain's CDR3 is CASTLGGAGQPQHF. CDR3 DNA sequence: TGTGCCAGCACCCTAGGGGGCGCCGGCCAGCCCCAGCATTTT. The rearrangement uses TRBV2 and TRBJ1-5; 7 nucleotides align to TRBD1. Germline CDR1 and CDR2: SNHLY and FYNNEI. There are 14 residues in the CDR3. V shed 7 bases, J shed 7 bases, and the junction held 10 bases outside the gene matches.